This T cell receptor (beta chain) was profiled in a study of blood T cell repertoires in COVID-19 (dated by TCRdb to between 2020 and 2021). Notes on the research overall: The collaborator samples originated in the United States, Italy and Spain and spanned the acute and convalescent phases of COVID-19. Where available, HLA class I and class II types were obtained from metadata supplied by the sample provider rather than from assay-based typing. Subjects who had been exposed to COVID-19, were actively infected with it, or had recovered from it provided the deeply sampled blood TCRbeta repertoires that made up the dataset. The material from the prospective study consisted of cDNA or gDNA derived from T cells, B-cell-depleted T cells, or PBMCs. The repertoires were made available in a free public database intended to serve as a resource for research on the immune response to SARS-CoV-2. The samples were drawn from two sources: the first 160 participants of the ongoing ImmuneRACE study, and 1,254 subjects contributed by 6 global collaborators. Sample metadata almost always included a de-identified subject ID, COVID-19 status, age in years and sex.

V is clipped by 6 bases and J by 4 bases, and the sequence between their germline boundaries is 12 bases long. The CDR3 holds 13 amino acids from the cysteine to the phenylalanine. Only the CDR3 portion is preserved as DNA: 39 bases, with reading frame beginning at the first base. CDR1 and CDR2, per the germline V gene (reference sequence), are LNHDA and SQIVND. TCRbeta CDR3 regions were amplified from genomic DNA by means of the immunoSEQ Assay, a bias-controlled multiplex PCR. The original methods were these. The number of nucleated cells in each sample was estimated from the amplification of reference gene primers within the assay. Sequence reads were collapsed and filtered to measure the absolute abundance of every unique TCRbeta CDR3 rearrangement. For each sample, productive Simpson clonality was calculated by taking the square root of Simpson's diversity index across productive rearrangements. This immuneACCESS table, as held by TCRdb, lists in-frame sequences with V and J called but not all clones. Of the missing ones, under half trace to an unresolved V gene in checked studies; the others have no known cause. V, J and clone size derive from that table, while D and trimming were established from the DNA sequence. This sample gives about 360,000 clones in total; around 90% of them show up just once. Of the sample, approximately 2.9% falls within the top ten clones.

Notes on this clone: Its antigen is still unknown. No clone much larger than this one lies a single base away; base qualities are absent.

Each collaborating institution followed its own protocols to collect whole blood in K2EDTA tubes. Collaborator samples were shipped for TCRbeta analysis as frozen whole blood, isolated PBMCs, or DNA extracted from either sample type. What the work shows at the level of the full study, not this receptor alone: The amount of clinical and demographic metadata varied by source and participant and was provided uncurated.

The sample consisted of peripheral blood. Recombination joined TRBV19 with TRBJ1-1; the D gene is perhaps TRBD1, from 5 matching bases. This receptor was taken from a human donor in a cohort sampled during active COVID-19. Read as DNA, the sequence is TGTGCCAGTAGCCAAGGTCAGGGCACTGAAGCTTTCTTT. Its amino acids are CASSQGQGTEAFF. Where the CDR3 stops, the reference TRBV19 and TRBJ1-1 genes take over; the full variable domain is DGGITQSPKYLFRKEGQNVTLSCEQNLNHDAMYWYRQDPGQGLRLIYYSQIVNDFQKGDIAEGYSVSREKKESFPLTVTSAQKNPTAFYLCASSQGQGTEAFFGQGTRLTVV.